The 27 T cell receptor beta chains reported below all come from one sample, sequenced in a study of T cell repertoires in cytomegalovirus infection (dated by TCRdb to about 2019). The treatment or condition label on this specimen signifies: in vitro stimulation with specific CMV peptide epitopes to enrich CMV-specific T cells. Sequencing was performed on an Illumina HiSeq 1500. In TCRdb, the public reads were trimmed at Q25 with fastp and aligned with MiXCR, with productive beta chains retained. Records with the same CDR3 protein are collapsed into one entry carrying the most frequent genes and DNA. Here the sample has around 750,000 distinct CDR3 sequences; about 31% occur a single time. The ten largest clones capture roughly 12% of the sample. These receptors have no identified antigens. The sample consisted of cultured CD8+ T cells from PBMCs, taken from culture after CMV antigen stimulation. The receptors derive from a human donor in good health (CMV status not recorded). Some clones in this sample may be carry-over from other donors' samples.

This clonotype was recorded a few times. This chain's CDR3 is CASSELAGRVGYDTQYF. As DNA, the CDR3 is TGTGCCAGCAGTGAATTGGCAGGCAGGGTGGGATACGATACGCAGTATTTT. The chain recombines TRBV2 with TRBJ2-3; the D gene is possibly TRBD1 (5 bases). Between the trimmed V and J ends, which lost 2 bases and 6 bases, there was a span of 21 bases. Germline values: CDR1 SNHLY, CDR2 FYNNEI. CDR3 length: 17 amino acids.

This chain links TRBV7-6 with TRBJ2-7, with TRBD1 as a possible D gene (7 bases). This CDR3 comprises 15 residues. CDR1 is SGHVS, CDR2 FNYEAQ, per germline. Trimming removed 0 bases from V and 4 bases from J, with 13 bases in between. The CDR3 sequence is CASSLAQGGTYEQYF. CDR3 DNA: TGTGCCAGCAGCTTAGCGCAGGGGGGCACATACGAGCAGTACTTC.

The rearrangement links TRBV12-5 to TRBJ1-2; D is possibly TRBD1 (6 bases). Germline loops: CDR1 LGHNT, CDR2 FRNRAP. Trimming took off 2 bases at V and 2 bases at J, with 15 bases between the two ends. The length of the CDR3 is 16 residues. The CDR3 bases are TGTGCTAGTGGTTTGTCTCATGTACAGGGAAACTATGGCTACACCTTC. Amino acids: CASGLSHVQGNYGYTF.

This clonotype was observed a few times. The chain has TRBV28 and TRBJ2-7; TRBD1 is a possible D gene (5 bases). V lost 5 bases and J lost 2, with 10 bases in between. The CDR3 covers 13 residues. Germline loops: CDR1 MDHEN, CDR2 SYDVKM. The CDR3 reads CASSHTGPYEQYV. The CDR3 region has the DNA TGTGCCAGCAGTCATACAGGTCCCTACGAGCAGTACGTC.

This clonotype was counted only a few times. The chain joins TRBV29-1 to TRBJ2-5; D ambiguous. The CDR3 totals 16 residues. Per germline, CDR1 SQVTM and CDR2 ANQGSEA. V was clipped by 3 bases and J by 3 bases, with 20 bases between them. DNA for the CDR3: TGCAGCGTTGAGGAAAGGGTCGGGCTGGTAAAAGAGACCCAGTACTTC. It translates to CSVEERVGLVKETQYF.

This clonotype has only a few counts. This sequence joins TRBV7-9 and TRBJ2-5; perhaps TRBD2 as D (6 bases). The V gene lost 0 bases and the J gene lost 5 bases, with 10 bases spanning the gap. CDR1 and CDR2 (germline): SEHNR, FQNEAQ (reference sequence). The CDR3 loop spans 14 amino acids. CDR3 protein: CASSLARELETQYF. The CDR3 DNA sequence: TGTGCCAGCAGCTTAGCTCGGGAGTTGGAGACCCAGTACTTC.

The CDR3 DNA reads TGCAGCGTTGAGACCGTGTGGCCCAGCTATGGCTACACCTTC. It specifies CSVETVWPSYGYTF. The rearrangement links TRBV29-1 to TRBJ1-2; D not resolved. Between the trimmed V and J ends, which lost 3 bases and 4 bases, there was a span of 15 bases. The CDR3 loop spans 14 amino acids. CDR1 SQVTM and CDR2 ANQGSEA come from the germline V gene.

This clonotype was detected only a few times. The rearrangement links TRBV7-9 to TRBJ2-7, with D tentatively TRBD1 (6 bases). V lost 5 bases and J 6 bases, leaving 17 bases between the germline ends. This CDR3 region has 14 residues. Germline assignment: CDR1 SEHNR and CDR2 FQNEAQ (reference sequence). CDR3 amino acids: CASSIRDQGFEQYV. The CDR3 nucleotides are TGTGCCAGCAGCATTCGGGACCAGGGGTTCGAGCAGTACGTC.

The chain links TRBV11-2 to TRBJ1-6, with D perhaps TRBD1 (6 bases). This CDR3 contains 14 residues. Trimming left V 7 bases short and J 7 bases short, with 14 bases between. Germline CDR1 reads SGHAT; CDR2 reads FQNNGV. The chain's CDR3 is CASTTDRENSPLHF. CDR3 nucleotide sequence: TGTGCCAGCACCACGGACAGAGAGAATTCACCCCTCCACTTT.

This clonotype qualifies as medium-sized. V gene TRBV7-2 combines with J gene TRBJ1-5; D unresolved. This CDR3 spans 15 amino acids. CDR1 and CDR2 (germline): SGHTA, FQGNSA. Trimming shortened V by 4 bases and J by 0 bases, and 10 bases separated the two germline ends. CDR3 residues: CASSSDYYSNQPQHF. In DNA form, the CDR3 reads TGTGCCAGCAGCTCGGACTATTATAGCAATCAGCCCCAGCATTTT.

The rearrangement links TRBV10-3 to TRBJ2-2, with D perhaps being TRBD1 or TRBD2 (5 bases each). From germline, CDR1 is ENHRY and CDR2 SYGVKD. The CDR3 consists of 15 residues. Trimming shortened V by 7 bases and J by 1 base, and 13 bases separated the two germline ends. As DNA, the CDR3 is TGTGCCATCAAGGGGACCGAAATGAACACCGGGGAGCTGTTTTTT. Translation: CAIKGTEMNTGELFF.

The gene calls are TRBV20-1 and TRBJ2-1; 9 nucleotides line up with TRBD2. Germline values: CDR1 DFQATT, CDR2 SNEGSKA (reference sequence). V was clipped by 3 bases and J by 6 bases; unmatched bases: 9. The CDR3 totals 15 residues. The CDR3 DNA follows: TGCAGTGCTAGGTGGATCCGACTAGCGGCCAATGAGCAGTTCTTC. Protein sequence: CSARWIRLAANEQFF.

CDR3 residues: CASSAGTLNEQFF. The CDR3, as DNA: TGTGCCAGCAGCGCCGGGACCCTAAATGAGCAGTTCTTC. The V call is TRBV9, the J call TRBJ2-1; D might be TRBD1 or TRBD2, each matching 5 bases. Germline V gives CDR1 SGDLS, CDR2 YYNGEE. V dropped 3 bases and J dropped 7 bases, with 11 bases sitting between them. This CDR3 is 13 amino acids long. The entire variable domain, with the rest obtained from reference TRBV9 and TRBJ2-1, is as follows: DSGVTQTPKHLITATGQRVTLRCSPRSGDLSVYWYQQSLDQGLQFLIQYYNGEERAKGNILERFSAQQFPDLHSELNLSSLELGDSALYFCASSAGTLNEQFFGPGTRLTVL.

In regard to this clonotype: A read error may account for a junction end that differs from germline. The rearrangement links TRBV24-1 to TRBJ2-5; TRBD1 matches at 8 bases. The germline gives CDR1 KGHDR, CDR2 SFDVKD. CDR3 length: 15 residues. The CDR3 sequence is CTTSDTTGGWETQYF. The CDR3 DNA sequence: TGTACCACCAGTGATACAACAGGGGGTTGGGAGACCCAGTACTTC.

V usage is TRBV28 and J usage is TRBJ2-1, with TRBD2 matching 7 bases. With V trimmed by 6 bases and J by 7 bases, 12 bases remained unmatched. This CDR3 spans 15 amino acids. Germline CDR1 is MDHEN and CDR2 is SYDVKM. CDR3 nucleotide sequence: TGTGCCAGCAGCTCGGTTGATTTGGGGGGGAATGAGCAGTTCTTC. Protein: CASSSVDLGGNEQFF.

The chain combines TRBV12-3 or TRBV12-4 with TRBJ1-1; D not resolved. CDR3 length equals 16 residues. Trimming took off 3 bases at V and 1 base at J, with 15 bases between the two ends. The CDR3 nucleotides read TGTGCCAGCAGTTTTGTGGCCGGACGGACGAACACTGAAGCTTTCTTT. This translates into CASSFVAGRTNTEAFF.

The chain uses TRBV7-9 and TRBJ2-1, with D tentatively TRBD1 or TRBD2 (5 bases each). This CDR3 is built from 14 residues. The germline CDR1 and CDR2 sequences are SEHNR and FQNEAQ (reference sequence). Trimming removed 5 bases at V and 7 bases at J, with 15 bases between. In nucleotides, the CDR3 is TGTGCCAGCAGCCACGTGGGGCGGGTGAATGAGCAGTTCTTC. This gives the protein CASSHVGRVNEQFF. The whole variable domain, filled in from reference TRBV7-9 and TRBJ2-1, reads DTGVSQNPRHKITKRGQNVTFRCDPISEHNRLYWYRQTLGQGPEFLTYFQNEAQLEKSRLLSDRFSAERPKGSFSTLEIQRTEQGDSAMYLCASSHVGRVNEQFFGPGTRLTVL.

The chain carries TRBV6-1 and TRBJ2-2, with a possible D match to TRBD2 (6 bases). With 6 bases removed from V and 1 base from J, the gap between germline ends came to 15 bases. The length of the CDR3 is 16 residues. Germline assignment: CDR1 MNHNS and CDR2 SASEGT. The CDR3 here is CASSFSGTGNTGELFF. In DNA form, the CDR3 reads TGTGCCAGCAGCTTCTCCGGGACTGGGAACACCGGGGAGCTGTTTTTT.

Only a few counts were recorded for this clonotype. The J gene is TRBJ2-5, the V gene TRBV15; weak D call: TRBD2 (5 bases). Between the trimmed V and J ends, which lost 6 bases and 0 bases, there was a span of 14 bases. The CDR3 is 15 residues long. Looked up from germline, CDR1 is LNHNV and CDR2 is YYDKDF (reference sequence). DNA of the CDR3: TGTGCCACCAGGAAAAGTCCCGGGGACCAAGAGACCCAGTACTTC. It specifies CATRKSPGDQETQYF.

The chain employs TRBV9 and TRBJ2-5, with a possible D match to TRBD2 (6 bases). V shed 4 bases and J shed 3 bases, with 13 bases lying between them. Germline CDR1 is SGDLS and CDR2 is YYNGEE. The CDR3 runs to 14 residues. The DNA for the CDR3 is TGTGCCAGCAGCCTCAGTGGGGGGAAAGAGACCCAGTACTTC. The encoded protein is CASSLSGGKETQYF.

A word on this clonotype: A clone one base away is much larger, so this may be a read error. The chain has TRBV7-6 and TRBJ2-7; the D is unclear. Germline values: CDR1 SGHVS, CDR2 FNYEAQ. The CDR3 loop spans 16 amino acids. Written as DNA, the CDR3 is TGTGCCAGCAGCTTAGCCCCGCTTAGCCAGATTAACGAGAAGTACTTC. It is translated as CASSLAPLSQINEKYF.

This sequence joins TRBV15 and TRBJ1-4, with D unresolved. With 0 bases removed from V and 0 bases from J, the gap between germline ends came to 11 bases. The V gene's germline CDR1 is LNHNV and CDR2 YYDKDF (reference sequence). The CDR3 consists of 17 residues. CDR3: CATSRDSATSTNEKLFF. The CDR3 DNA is TGTGCCACCAGCAGAGATTCGGCGACGTCAACTAATGAAAAACTGTTTTTT.

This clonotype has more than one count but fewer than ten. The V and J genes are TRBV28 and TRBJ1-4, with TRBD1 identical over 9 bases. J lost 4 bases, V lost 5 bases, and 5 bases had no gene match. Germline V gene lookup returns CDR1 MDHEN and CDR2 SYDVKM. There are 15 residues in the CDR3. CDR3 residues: CASSPGQGSNEKLFF. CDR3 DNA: TGTGCCAGCAGTCCGGGACAGGGCAGTAATGAAAAACTGTTTTTT.

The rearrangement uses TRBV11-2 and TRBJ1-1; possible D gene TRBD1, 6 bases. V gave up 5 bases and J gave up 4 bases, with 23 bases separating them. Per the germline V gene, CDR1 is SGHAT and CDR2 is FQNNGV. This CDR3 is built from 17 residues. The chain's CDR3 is CASSLTPRGGWATEAFF. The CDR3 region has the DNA TGTGCCAGCAGCCTAACTCCACGGGGGGGCTGGGCCACTGAAGCTTTCTTT.

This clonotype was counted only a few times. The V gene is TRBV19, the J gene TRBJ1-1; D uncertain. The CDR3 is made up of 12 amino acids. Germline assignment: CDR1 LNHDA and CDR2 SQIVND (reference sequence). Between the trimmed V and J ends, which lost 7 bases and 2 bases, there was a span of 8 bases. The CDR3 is CASKYSNTEAFF. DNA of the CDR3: TGTGCCAGTAAGTACAGCAACACTGAAGCTTTCTTT.

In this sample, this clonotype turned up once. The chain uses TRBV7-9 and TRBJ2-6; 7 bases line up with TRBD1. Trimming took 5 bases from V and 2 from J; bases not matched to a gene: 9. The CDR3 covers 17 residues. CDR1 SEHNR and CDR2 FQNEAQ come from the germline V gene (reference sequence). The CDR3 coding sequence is TGTGCCAGCAGCCCGGGACAGACTCTCGCTGGGGCCAACGTCCTGACTTTC. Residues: CASSPGQTLAGANVLTF. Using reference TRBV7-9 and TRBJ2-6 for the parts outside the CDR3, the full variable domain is DTGVSQNPRHKITKRGQNVTFRCDPISEHNRLYWYRQTLGQGPEFLTYFQNEAQLEKSRLLSDRFSAERPKGSFSTLEIQRTEQGDSAMYLCASSPGQTLAGANVLTFGAGSRLTVL.

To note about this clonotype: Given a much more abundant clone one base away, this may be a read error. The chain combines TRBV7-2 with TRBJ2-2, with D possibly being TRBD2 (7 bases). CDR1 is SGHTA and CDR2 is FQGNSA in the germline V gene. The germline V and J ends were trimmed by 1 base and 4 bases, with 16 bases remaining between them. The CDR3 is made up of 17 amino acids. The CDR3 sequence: CASSLGVVGGLTGELFF. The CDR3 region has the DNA TGTGCCAGCAGCTTAGGTGTAGTGGGGGGGCTCACCGGGGAGCTGTTTTTT.